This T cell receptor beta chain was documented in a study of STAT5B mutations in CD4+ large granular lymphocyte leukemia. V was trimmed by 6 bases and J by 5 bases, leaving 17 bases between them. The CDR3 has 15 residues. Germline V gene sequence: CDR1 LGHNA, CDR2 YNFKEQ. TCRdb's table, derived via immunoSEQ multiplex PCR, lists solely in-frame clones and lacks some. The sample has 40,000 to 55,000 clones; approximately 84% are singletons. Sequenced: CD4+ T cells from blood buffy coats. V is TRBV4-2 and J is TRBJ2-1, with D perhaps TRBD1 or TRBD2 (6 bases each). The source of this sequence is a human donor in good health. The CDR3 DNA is TGTGCCAGCAGATTCATAGGGGGGCGAGACAATGAGCAGTTCTTC. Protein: CASRFIGGRDNEQFF.